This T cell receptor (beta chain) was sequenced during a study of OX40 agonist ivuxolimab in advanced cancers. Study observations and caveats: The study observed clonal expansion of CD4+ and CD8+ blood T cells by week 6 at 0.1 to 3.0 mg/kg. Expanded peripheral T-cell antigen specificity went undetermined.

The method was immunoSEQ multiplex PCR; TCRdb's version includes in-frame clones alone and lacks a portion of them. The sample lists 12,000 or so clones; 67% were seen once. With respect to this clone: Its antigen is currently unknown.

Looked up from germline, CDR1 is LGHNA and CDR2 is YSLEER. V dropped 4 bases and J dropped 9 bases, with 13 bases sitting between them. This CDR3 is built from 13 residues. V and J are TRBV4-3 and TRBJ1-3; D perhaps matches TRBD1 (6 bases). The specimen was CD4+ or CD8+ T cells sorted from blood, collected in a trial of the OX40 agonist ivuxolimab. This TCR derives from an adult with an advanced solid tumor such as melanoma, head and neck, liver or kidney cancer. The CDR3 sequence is CASSPERGGTIYF. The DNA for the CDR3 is TGCGCCAGCAGCCCAGAAAGAGGGGGCACCATATATTTT.